The T cell receptor (beta chain) described here comes from a study of radiation and T cells in renal cell carcinoma. Study details: Nephrectomy followed 15 Gy stereotactic body radiation by 4 weeks. Study-wide findings and caveats: In blood, top tumor clones expanded by 2 weeks, shrinking by 4.

Comment on this clone: Its antigen is unknown.

The CDR3 runs to 15 residues. Germline V gene lookup returns CDR1 SQVTM and CDR2 ANQGSEA. The V gene lost 6 bases and the J gene lost 2 bases, with 20 bases spanning the gap. Indicated time point: blood 2 weeks post-SBRT. Treatment here: 15 Gy SBRT to primary tumor, nephrectomy 4 weeks later. The tumor was a clear cell renal cell carcinoma. The data were produced by immunoSEQ multiplex PCR, yet TCRdb's version contains in-frame clones alone and is incomplete. The sample carries more than 75,000 clones, 80% to 90% recorded once. The source is a woman in her fifties or sixties with renal cell carcinoma. The gene calls are TRBV29-1 and TRBJ2-7, with D possibly TRBD1 on 6 matching bases. Here the sequenced sample was blood, taken from a patient whose treatment included radiotherapy and nephrectomy. In DNA, the CDR3 is TGCAGCGTGTCGTTGGATGGAAGGGGGACCTACGAGCAGTACTTC. This sequence encodes CSVSLDGRGTYEQYF.